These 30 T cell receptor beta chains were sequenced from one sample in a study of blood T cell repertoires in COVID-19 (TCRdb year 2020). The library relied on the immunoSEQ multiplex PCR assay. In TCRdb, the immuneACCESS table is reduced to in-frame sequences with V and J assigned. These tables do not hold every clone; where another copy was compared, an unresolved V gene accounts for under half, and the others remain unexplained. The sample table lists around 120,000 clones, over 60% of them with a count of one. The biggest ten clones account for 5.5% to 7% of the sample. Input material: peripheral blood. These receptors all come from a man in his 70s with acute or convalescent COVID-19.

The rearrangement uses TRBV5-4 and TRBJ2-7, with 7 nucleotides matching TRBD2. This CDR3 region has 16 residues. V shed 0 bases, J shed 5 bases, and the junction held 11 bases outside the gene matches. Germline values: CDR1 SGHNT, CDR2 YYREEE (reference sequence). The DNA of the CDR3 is TGTGCCAGCAGCTTGGGTGGGAGGGCCTCAGGCCACGAGCAGTACTTC. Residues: CASSLGGRASGHEQYF.

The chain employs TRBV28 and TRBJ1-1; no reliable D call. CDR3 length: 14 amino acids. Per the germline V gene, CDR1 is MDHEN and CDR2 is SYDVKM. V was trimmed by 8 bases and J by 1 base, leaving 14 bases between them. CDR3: CASVRANRNTEAFF. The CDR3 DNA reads TGTGCCAGCGTGAGGGCGAATAGGAACACTGAAGCTTTCTTT.

The chain's CDR3 is CASRRLGGTSTDTQYF. The CDR3 nucleotides read TGCGCCAGCAGACGACTAGGGGGCACGAGCACAGATACGCAGTATTTT. The chain has TRBV5-1 and TRBJ2-3, with D possibly being TRBD1 (7 bases). The germline CDR1 and CDR2 sequences are SGHRS and YFSETQ. The CDR3 is 16 residues long. V shed 5 bases and J shed 0 bases, with 16 bases lying between them.

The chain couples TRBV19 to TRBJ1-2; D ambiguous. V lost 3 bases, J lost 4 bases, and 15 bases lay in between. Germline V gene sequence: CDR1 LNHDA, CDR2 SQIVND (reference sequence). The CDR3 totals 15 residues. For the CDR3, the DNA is TGTGCCAGTAGTATGGCTCACCTCCGGGGCTATGGCTACACCTTC. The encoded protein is CASSMAHLRGYGYTF.

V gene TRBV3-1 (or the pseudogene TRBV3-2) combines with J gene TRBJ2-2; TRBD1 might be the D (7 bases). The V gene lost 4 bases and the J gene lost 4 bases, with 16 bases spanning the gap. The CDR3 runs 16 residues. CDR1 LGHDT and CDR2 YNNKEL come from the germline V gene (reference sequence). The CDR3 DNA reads TGTGCCAGCAGCCGGGTCAGGGGGGTCGGCACCGGGGAGCTGTTTTTT. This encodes CASSRVRGVGTGELFF.

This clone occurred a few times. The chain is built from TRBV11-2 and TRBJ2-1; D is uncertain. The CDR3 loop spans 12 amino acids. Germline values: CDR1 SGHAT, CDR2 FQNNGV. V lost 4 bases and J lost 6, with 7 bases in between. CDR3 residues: CASSSTVNEQFF. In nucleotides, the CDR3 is TGTGCCAGCAGCTCAACGGTCAATGAGCAGTTCTTC.

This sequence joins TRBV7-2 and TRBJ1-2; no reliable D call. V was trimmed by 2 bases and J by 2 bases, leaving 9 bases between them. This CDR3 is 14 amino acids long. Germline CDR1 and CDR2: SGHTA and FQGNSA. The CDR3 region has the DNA TGTGCCAGCAGCTTACAATCGGTCAACTATGGCTACACCTTC. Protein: CASSLQSVNYGYTF.

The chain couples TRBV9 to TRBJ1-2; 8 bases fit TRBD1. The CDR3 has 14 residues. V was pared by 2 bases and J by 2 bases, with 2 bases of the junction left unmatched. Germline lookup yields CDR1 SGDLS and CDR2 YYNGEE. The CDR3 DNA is TGTGCCAGCAGCGTTCAGGGGGCAAACTATGGCTACACCTTC. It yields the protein CASSVQGANYGYTF.

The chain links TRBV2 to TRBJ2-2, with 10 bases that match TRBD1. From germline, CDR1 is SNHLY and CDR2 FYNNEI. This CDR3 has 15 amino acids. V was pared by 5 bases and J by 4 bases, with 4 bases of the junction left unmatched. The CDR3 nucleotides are TGTGCCAGCAGTCGGGACAGGGGAGGCACCGGGGAGCTGTTTTTT. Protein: CASSRDRGGTGELFF.

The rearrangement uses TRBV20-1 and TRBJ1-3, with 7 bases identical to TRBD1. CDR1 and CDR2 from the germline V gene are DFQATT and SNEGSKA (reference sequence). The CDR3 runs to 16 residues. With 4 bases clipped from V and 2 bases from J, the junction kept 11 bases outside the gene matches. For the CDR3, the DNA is TGCAGTGCTAATGACCCCCGGGACAGTCCTGGAAACACCATATATTTT. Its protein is CSANDPRDSPGNTIYF.

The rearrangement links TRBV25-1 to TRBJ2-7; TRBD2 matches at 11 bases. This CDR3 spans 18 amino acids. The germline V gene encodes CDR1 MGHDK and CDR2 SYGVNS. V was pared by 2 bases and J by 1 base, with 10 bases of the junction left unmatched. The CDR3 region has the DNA TGTGCCAGCAGTGAAGGTCCCCCCCGACTAGCGGGGTCCTACGAGCAGTACTTC. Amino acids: CASSEGPPRLAGSYEQYF.

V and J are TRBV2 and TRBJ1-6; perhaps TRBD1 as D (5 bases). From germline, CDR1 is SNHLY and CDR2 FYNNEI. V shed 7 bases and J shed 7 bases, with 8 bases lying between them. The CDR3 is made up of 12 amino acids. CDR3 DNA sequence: TGTGCCAGCACGACAGCCAATTCACCCCTCCACTTT. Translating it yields CASTTANSPLHF.

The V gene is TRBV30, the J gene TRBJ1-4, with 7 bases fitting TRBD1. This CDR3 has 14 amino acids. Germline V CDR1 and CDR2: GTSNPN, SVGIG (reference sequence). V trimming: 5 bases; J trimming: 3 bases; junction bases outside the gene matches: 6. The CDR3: CAWAQGQSNEKLFF. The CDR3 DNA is TGTGCCTGGGCCCAGGGACAGTCTAATGAAAAACTGTTTTTT.

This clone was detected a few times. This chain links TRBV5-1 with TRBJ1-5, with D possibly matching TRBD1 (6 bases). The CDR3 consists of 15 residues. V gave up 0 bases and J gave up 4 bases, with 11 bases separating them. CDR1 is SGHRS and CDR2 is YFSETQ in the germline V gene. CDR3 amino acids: CASSLAGDVNQPQHF. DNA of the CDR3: TGCGCCAGCAGCTTGGCAGGGGATGTTAATCAGCCCCAGCATTTT.

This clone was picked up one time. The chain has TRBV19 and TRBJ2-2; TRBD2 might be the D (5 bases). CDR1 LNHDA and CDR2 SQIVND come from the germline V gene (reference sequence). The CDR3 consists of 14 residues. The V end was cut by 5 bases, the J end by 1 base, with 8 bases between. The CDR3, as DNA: TGTGCCAGTAGTGTACTAGTGAACACCGGGGAGCTGTTTTTT. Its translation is CASSVLVNTGELFF. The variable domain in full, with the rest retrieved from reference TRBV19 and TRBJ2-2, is DGGITQSPKYLFRKEGQNVTLSCEQNLNHDAMYWYRQDPGQGLRLIYYSQIVNDFQKGDIAEGYSVSREKKESFPLTVTSAQKNPTAFYLCASSVLVNTGELFFGEGSRLTVL.

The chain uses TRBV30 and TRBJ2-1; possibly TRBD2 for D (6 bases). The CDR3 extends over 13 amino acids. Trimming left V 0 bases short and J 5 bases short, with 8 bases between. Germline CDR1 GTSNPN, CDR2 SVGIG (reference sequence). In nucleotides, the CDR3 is TGTGCCTGGAGTGTCGGCGGGGACAATGAGCAGTTCTTC. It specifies CAWSVGGDNEQFF.

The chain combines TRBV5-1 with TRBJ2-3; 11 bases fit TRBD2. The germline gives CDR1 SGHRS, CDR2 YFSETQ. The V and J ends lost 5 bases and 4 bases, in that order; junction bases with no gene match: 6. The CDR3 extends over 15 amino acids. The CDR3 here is CASSSGTSGSDTQYF. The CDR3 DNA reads TGCGCCAGCAGTTCCGGGACTAGCGGATCAGATACGCAGTATTTT.

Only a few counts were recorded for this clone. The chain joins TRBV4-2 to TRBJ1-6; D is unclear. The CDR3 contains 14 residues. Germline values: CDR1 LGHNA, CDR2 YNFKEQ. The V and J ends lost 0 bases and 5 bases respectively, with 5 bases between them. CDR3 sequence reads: CASSQDEDNSPLHF. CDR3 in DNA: TGTGCCAGCAGCCAAGATGAGGATAATTCACCCCTCCACTTT.

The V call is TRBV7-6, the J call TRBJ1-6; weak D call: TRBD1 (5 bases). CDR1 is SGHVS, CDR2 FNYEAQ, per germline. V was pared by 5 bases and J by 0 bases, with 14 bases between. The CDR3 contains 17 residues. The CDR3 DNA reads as TGTGCCAGCAGCCCGGACATCCCAAGCTCCTATAATTCACCCCTCCACTTT. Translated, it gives CASSPDIPSSYNSPLHF.

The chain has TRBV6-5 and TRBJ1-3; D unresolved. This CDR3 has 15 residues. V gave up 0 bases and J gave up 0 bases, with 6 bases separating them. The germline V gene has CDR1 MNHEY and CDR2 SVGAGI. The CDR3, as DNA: TGTGCCAGCAGTTACTCTTCACTCTCTGGAAACACCATATATTTT. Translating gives CASSYSSLSGNTIYF.

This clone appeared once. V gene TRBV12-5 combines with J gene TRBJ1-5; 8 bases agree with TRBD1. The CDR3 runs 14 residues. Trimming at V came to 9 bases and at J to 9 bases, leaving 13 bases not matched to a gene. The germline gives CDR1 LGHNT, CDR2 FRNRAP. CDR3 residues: CARETTGGGGPQHF. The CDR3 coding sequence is TGTGCTAGAGAAACTACAGGGGGTGGAGGGCCCCAGCATTTT. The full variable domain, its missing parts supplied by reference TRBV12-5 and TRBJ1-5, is DARVTQTPRHKVTEMGQEVTMRCQPILGHNTVFWYRQTMMQGLELLAYFRNRAPLDDSGMPKDRFSAEMPDATLATLKIQPSEPRDSAVYFCARETTGGGGPQHFGDGTRLSIL.

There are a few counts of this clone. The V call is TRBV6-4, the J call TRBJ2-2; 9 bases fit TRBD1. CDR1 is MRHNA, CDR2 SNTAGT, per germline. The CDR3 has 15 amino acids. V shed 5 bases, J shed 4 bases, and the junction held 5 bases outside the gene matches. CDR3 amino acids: CASSRQGDGTGELFF. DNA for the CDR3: TGTGCCAGCAGTCGACAGGGGGATGGCACCGGGGAGCTGTTTTTT.

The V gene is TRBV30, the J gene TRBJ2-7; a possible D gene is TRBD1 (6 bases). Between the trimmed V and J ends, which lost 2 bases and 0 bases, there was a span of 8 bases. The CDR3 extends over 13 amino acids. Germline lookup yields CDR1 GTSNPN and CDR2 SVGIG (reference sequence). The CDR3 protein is CAWSWDTSYEQYF. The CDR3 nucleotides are TGTGCCTGGAGTTGGGACACCTCCTACGAGCAGTACTTC.

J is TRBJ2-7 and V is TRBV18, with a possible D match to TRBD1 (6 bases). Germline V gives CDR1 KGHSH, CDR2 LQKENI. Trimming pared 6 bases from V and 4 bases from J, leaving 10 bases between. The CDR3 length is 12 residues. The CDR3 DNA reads TGTGCCAGCTCCCCGGACAGTTACGAGCAGTACTTC. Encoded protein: CASSPDSYEQYF. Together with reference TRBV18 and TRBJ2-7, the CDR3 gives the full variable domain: NAGVMQNPRHLVRRRGQEARLRCSPMKGHSHVYWYRQLPEEGLKFMVYLQKENIIDESGMPKERFSAEFPKEGPSILRIQQVVRGDSAAYFCASSPDSYEQYFGPGTRLTVT.

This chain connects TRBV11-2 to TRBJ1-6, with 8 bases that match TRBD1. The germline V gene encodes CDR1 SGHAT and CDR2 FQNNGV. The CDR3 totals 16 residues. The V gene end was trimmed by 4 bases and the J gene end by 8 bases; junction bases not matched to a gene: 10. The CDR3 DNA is TGTGCCAGCAGCTCAGGACAGGGAAGAGTGCATTCACCCCTCCACTTT. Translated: CASSSGQGRVHSPLHF.

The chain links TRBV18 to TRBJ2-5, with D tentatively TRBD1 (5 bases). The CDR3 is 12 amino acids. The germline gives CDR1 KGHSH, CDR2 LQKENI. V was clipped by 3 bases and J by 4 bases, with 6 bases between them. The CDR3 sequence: CASSPDRETQYF. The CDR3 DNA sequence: TGTGCCAGCTCACCTGACAGAGAGACCCAGTACTTC. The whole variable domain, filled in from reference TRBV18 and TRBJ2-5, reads NAGVMQNPRHLVRRRGQEARLRCSPMKGHSHVYWYRQLPEEGLKFMVYLQKENIIDESGMPKERFSAEFPKEGPSILRIQQVVRGDSAAYFCASSPDRETQYFGPGTRLLVL.

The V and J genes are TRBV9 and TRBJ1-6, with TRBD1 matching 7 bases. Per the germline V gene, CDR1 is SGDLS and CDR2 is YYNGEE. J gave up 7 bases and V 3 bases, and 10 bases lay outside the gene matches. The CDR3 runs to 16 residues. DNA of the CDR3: TGTGCCAGCAGCGAGCAGCCGATGGGACAGAATTCACCCCTCCACTTT. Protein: CASSEQPMGQNSPLHF.

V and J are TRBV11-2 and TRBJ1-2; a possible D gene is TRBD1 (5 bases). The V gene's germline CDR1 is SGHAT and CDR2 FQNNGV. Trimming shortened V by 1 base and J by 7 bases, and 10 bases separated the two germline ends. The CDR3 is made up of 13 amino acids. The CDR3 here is CASSLAGFTGYTF. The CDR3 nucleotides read TGTGCCAGCAGCTTAGCAGGGTTCACTGGCTACACCTTC.

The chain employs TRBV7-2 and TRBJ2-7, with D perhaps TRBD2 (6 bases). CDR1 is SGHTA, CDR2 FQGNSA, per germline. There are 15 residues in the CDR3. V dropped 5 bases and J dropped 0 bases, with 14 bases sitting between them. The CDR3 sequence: CASSPGLLFSYEQYF. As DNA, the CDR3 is TGTGCCAGCAGCCCGGGACTTCTTTTCTCCTACGAGCAGTACTTC.

The CDR3 nucleotides read TGTGCCAGCAGTCAACCGGGACAGGGATCAACTGAAGCTTTCTTT. Protein: CASSQPGQGSTEAFF. The J gene is TRBJ1-1, the V gene TRBV14; TRBD1 matches 9 bases. The J segment lost 5 bases and the V segment lost 6 bases, leaving 10 bases of the junction unmatched. Germline V CDR1 and CDR2: SGHDN, FVKESK. The CDR3 is 15 amino acids.